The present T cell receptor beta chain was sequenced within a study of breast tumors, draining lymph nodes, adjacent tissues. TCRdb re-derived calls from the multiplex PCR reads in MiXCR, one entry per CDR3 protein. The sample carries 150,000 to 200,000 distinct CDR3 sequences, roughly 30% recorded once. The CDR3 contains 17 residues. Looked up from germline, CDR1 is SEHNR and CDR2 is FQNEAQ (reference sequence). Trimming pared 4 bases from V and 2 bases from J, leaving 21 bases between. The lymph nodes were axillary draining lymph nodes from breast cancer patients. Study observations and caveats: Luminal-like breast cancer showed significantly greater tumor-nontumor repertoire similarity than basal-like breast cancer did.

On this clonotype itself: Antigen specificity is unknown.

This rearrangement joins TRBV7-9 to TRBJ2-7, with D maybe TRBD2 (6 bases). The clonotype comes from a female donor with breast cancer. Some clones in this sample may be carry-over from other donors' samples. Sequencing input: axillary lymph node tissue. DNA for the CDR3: TGTGCCAGCAGCTCCCTGGACGGGAGAGGGGTGGCCTACGAGCAGTACTTC. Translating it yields CASSSLDGRGVAYEQYF.